Listed below are T cell receptor beta chains from one sample, sequenced in a study of human versus mouse CDR3 diversity and MHC coevolution. Produced via immunoSEQ multiplex PCR; TCRdb's table is partial and in-frame only. This table has about 83,000 clones, 85% to 95% appearing once. The sequencing sample was made of naive CD4+ T cells from blood. These receptors all stem from a person aged 25 to 69 in good health. Both conserved end residues are part of each CDR3. The D gene is left open where the match is weak.

d_gene	v_gene	j_gene	CDR3aa	CDR3nt
-	TRBV10-1	TRBJ2-1	CASSERPGYNEQFF	TGCGCCAGCAGTGAGCGCCCCGGGTACAATGAGCAGTTCTTC
-	TRBV27	TRBJ2-2	CACGRSAGRTGELFF	TGTGCCTGCGGTAGGTCGGCAGGGCGGACCGGGGAGCTGTTTTTT
-	TRBV2	TRBJ2-5	CASSPRTSQETQYF	TGTGCCAGCAGTCCTCGGACAAGCCAAGAGACCCAGTACTTC
TRBD1	TRBV4-1	TRBJ2-5	CASTQSGTVQETQYF	TGCGCCAGCACCCAAAGTGGGACAGTCCAAGAGACCCAGTACTTC
TRBD1	TRBV11-2	TRBJ2-7	CASSLQGVSYEQYF	TGTGCCAGCAGCTTACAGGGGGTCTCCTACGAGCAGTACTTC
TRBD2	TRBV30	TRBJ2-1	CAWKRGLAVNEQFF	TGTGCCTGGAAACGGGGACTAGCGGTAAATGAGCAGTTCTTC
TRBD2	TRBV11-3	TRBJ2-2	CASSLRTSGTNTGELFF	TGTGCCAGCAGCCTTCGGACTAGCGGGACGAACACCGGGGAGCTGTTTTTT
-	TRBV6-5	TRBJ1-1	CASSGFVGVAAFF	TGTGCCAGCAGTGGCTTCGTCGGGGTCGCGGCTTTCTTT
-	TRBV7-9	TRBJ2-1	CASSWGRNAEDNEQFF	TGTGCCAGCAGCTGGGGCCGAAATGCAGAAGACAATGAGCAGTTCTTC
TRBD2	TRBV5-1	TRBJ2-3	CASSLGYFAGGRDTQYF	TGCGCCAGCAGCTTGGGATATTTTGCGGGAGGACGAGATACGCAGTATTTT